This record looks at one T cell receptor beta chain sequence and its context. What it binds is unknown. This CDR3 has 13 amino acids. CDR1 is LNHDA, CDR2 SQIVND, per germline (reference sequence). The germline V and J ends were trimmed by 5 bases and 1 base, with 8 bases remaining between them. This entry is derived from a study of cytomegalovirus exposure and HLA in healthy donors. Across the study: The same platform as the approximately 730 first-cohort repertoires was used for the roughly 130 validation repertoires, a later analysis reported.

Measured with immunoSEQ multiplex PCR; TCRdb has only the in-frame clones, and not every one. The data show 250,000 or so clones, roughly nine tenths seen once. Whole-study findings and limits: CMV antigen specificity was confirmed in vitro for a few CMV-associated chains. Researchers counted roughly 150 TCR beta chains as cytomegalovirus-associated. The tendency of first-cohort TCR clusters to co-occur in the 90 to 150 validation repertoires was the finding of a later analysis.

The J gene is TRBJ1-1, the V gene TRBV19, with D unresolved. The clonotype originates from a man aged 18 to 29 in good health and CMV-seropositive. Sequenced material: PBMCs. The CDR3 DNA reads TGTGCCAGTAGTCCGCGTAGGAACACTGAAGCTTTCTTT. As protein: CASSPRRNTEAFF.